This T cell receptor (beta chain) comes out of a study of T cell repertoires in cytomegalovirus infection (dated by TCRdb to about 2019). Some background on the complete study: Because public TCR beta signatures pointed to carriage of CMV infection together with the matching HLA type, the HLA type of each donor mattered for the analysis.

The instrument given in TCRdb is Illumina HiSeq 1500. TCRdb took the public reads, trimmed them with fastp at Q25, ran MiXCR for clone calling and kept in-frame beta chains. Duplicate CDR3 protein sequences are folded into a single record with the most common DNA and genes. The sample table holds a few hundred thousand distinct CDR3 sequences, of which about a sixth were seen once. The biggest ten clones account for around half of the sample. V is pruned by 7 bases and J by 5 bases, leaving 14 bases of the junction without a gene match. From the cysteine up to the phenylalanine, the CDR3 has a length of 15 residues. The CDR3 DNA has 45 bases and is translated from base 1. Taken from the germline V gene, the CDR1 and CDR2 loops are MDHEN and SYDVKM. General study outcomes and caveats: In both this cohort and an independent cohort of 352 donors, the cumulative frequency of public TCR beta family members distinguished carriers of CMV infection plus the relevant HLA type. In the ex vivo response, HLA-C-restricted CMV-specific TCR beta clonotypes were dominant, and in two of eight donors the single most frequent clonotype came from this HLA-C-restricted group.

Only a few counts were recorded for this clonotype. Its antigen is not yet known. There are no base qualities to consult, and no much larger clone falls within one base. This clonotype was sampled from a human donor in good health (CMV status not recorded). Some clones in this sample may be carry-over from other donors' samples. Source material: CD8+ T cells from PBMCs. The V and J segments used are TRBV28 and TRBJ2-7; 7 central bases correspond to TRBD1. The CDR3 sequence is CASTDQDRIWDEQYF. The DNA is TGTGCCAGCACTGACCAGGACAGGATATGGGACGAGCAGTACTTC.